The clone carrying this T cell receptor beta chain was counted many times. This specimen belongs to a study of T cells after yellow fever vaccination. TCRdb fed the 5' RACE reads into MiXCR, producing one record per CDR3 protein. The sample shows about 49,000 distinct CDR3 sequences, approximately 7% of them seen only once. Germline CDR1 reads SGHRS; CDR2 reads YFSETQ. V gave up 0 bases and J gave up 0 bases, with 3 bases separating them. The CDR3 sequence is 13 residues long. This material consisted of CD8+ T cells sorted from PBMCs, taken more than 13 days after the first yellow fever vaccination. This clonotype was sampled from a man in his late teens or twenties who received the YFV17D yellow fever vaccine. V gene TRBV5-1 combines with J gene TRBJ1-1; unclear D gene. The CDR3 spells CASSLALNTEAFF. The DNA of the CDR3 is TGCGCCAGCAGCTTGGCGTTGAACACTGAAGCTTTCTTT. Full variable domain (outside the CDR3, taken from reference TRBV5-1 and TRBJ1-1): KAGVTQTPRYLIKTRGQQVTLSCSPISGHRSVSWYQQTPGQGLQFLFEYFSETQRNKGNFPGRFSGRQFSNSRSEMNVSTLELGDSALYLCASSLALNTEAFFGQGTRLTVV.